This T cell receptor (beta chain) appears in the sequencing data of a study of T cell responses to AZD1222 COVID-19 vaccine. TCRdb keeps only in-frame clones here, not all; method: immunoSEQ multiplex PCR. The table has about 130,000 clones, roughly 88% seen once; the top ten hold under 2%. Worth noting for this clone: Its antigen is not identified.

The CDR3 length is 17 residues. Germline lookup yields CDR1 SGHDT and CDR2 YYEEEE. V was clipped by 3 bases and J by 0 bases, with 16 bases between them. Notes on the study in general: CD4 TCRs associated with vaccination spanned spike, dominating at 160-218 and 743-854.

Material: peripheral blood, obtained on day 0 of AZD1222 vaccination. This clonotype was obtained from an adult in good health. The V call is TRBV5-6, the J call TRBJ1-5, with D maybe TRBD1 (5 bases). The CDR3 sequence is CASSSLDSLYSNQPQHF. CDR3 sequence (DNA): TGTGCCAGCAGCTCGCTCGACAGCCTTTATAGCAATCAGCCCCAGCATTTT.